This TCR beta chain was identified in a study of vaccination and CD4 T cells after COVID-19. Overall study context: Overlapping spike peptides of SARS-CoV-2, HCoV-NL63, HCoV-OC43 and HCoV-229E were used, and cells were stimulated with them. Overall study findings and caveats: With convalescent patients, a median about 87% of reactive clones emerged solely after vaccination.

J was trimmed by 7 bases and V by 2 bases; bases with no gene match: 3. There are 15 residues in the CDR3. Germline loops: CDR1 ENHRY, CDR2 SYGVKD. As concerns this clonotype: Its cognate antigen is unknown.

Described treatment: roughly 11-day PBMC culture with coronavirus spike peptide pools or control peptides (ViraFEST assay). Culture proceeded for about 10 days, and CD4+ T cells were then isolated by negative selection. The Oncomine TCR Beta short-read assay was what sequenced the DNA obtained from cultured CD4+ T cells. The source of extracted genomic DNA was cultured CD4+ T cells. TCRdb redid the calling of the PCR reads with MiXCR, one entry per CDR3 protein. The sample comprises about 4,000 distinct CDR3 sequences, more than 13% of which are singletons, and under 20% rests with the top ten. V and J are TRBV10-3 and TRBJ1-6, with 9 bases lining up with TRBD1. This sequence originates from a human donor who had recovered from COVID-19. Sequencing was performed on CD4+ T cells from blood, cultured in vitro. CDR3 sequence reads: CAISEPGTGNSPLHF. The DNA for the CDR3 is TGTGCCATCAGTGAGCCCGGGACAGGGAATTCACCCCTCCACTTT.